Below are 9 T cell receptor beta chains sequenced from a single sample in a study of blood T cell repertoires in COVID-19 (dated by TCRdb to the early 2020s). Library preparation was by the immunoSEQ multiplex PCR assay. Entries here come from immuneACCESS through TCRdb and include only in-frame sequences with V and J called. Some clones fail to appear in such tables; in the studies checked, an unresolved V gene covers under half of the shortfall, and the cause of the remainder is unknown. This sample is represented by some 170,000 clones; 84% of them were singletons. The ten largest account for 15% of the sample. Input material: PBMCs or T cells enriched from blood (not recorded which). These receptor sequences come from a man aged 50-60 years who had recovered from COVID-19.

V is TRBV5-1 and J is TRBJ2-5; D is ambiguous. Trimming removed 3 bases from V and 4 bases from J, with 10 bases in between. This CDR3 region has 13 residues. From germline, CDR1 is SGHRS and CDR2 YFSETQ. CDR3 residues: CASSSGAGETQYF. CDR3 DNA sequence: TGCGCCAGCAGCTCCGGAGCCGGAGAGACCCAGTACTTC.

This sequence joins TRBV5-4 and TRBJ2-7; the D gene is possibly TRBD2 (5 bases). V lost 0 bases and J 8 bases, leaving 9 bases between the germline ends. This CDR3 has 12 amino acids. Germline lookup yields CDR1 SGHNT and CDR2 YYREEE (reference sequence). The CDR3 loop is CASSLAEGKQYF. The CDR3 DNA reads as TGTGCCAGCAGCTTGGCCGAGGGAAAGCAGTACTTC.

This clone was counted between two and nine times. The chain employs TRBV12-3 or TRBV12-4 and TRBJ1-6; maybe TRBD1 (5 bases). The CDR3 loop spans 13 amino acids. Trimming left V 7 bases short and J 8 bases short, with 12 bases between. The CDR3 is CASNNGGYSPLHF. In DNA, the CDR3 is TGTGCCAGCAACAATGGGGGGTATTCACCCCTCCACTTT.

J is TRBJ1-3 and V is TRBV11-2, with D hard to call. The germline CDR1 and CDR2 sequences are SGHAT and FQNNGV. The CDR3 extends over 14 amino acids. V was cut by 2 bases and J by 4 bases, with 9 bases left in between. The CDR3 here is CASSLLGSGNTIYF. The CDR3, as DNA: TGTGCCAGCAGCTTACTCGGGAGCGGAAACACCATATATTTT.

The genes are TRBV19 and TRBJ2-2; TRBD2 might be the D (5 bases). The CDR3 loop spans 13 amino acids. Trimming stripped 5 bases from V and 6 bases from J, with 10 bases between. From germline, CDR1 is LNHDA and CDR2 SQIVND (reference sequence). The DNA of the CDR3 is TGTGCCAGTAGTTTGACCGGGGCCGGGGAGCTGTTTTTT. This gives the protein CASSLTGAGELFF.

V gene TRBV19 combines with J gene TRBJ2-7; D remains ambiguous. Between the trimmed V and J ends, which lost 0 bases and 4 bases, there was a span of 13 bases. The CDR3 totals 15 residues. Germline loops: CDR1 LNHDA, CDR2 SQIVND (reference sequence). As DNA, the CDR3 is TGTGCCAGTAGTATAGATCTTGGCACCGTTTACGAGCAGTACTTC. The encoded protein is CASSIDLGTVYEQYF.

This chain connects TRBV2 to TRBJ1-6, with D possibly matching TRBD1 (6 bases). Deletions cut 6 bases from V and 8 bases from J, with 11 bases between. The CDR3 contains 13 residues. CDR1 is SNHLY, CDR2 FYNNEI, per germline. Here the CDR3 reads CASRPGQDSPLHF. Here the CDR3 DNA reads TGTGCCAGCAGGCCGGGACAAGATTCACCCCTCCACTTT.

This chain uses TRBV19 with TRBJ2-2; 9 bases are a match to TRBD1. The junction had 1 base not matched to a gene; V was cut back by 4 bases and J by 1 base. CDR3 length: 15 residues. CDR1 is LNHDA, CDR2 SQIVND, per germline (reference sequence). This CDR3 is CASSRDRVNTGELFF. CDR3 coding DNA: TGTGCCAGTAGTAGGGACAGGGTGAACACCGGGGAGCTGTTTTTT.

The chain couples TRBV5-8 to TRBJ2-1; D may be TRBD1 (5 bases). The CDR3 is 15 amino acids. V was trimmed by 1 base and J by 4 bases, leaving 12 bases between them. The V gene's germline CDR1 is SGHTS and CDR2 YDEGEE. The CDR3 region is CASSLLMTAYNEQFF. DNA of the CDR3: TGTGCCAGCAGCTTGTTGATGACAGCATACAATGAGCAGTTCTTC.